These 24 T cell receptor beta chains were all obtained from the same sample, sequenced in a study of radiation and T cells in renal cell carcinoma. Described time point: blood 4 weeks post-SBRT, at nephrectomy. As to treatment: 15 Gy SBRT to primary tumor, nephrectomy 4 weeks later. Produced via immunoSEQ multiplex PCR; TCRdb's table is partial and in-frame only. The sample yields around 77,000 clones, around four fifths seen once. Sequenced material: blood, taken from a patient whose treatment included radiotherapy and nephrectomy. These receptors came from a woman in her sixties or seventies with renal cell carcinoma.

V is TRBV5-1 and J is TRBJ2-5; D may match TRBD1 or TRBD2 (5 bases each). V lost 5 bases and J 2 bases, leaving 10 bases between the germline ends. This CDR3 comprises 13 residues. Germline CDR1 reads SGHRS; CDR2 reads YFSETQ. Here the CDR3 reads CASRRGDQETQYF. CDR3 DNA: TGCGCCAGCAGAAGGGGAGATCAAGAGACCCAGTACTTC. Complete variable domain (other parts from reference TRBV5-1 and TRBJ2-5): KAGVTQTPRYLIKTRGQQVTLSCSPISGHRSVSWYQQTPGQGLQFLFEYFSETQRNKGNFPGRFSGRQFSNSRSEMNVSTLELGDSALYLCASRRGDQETQYFGPGTRLLVL.

The chain carries TRBV2 and TRBJ1-6; the D gene is possibly TRBD1 (6 bases). V was clipped by 8 bases and J by 0 bases, with 11 bases between them. The CDR3 totals 15 residues. Looked up from germline, CDR1 is SNHLY and CDR2 is FYNNEI. The CDR3 DNA is TGTGCCAGCCGACAGGAGAGCTCCTATAATTCACCCCTCCACTTT. Encoded protein: CASRQESSYNSPLHF.

This sequence joins TRBV19 and TRBJ2-1; the match to TRBD2 covers 10 bases. Trimming at V came to 9 bases and at J to 0 bases, leaving 5 bases not matched to a gene. The germline V gene has CDR1 LNHDA and CDR2 SQIVND (reference sequence). This CDR3 contains 15 residues. CDR3 amino acids: CASHSGGASYNEQFF. CDR3 sequence (DNA): TGTGCCAGCCACAGCGGGGGGGCCTCCTACAATGAGCAGTTCTTC. Using reference TRBV19 and TRBJ2-1 for the parts outside the CDR3, the full variable domain is DGGITQSPKYLFRKEGQNVTLSCEQNLNHDAMYWYRQDPGQGLRLIYYSQIVNDFQKGDIAEGYSVSREKKESFPLTVTSAQKNPTAFYLCASHSGGASYNEQFFGPGTRLTVL.

The chain uses TRBV5-4 and TRBJ2-3, with TRBD1 matching over 8 bases. This CDR3 is built from 16 residues. V lost 2 bases and J lost 4; bases outside the gene matches: 9. Germline CDR1 SGHNT, CDR2 YYREEE (reference sequence). The CDR3 sequence is CASSFTLRDRPDTQYF. The CDR3 DNA sequence: TGTGCCAGCAGCTTTACTCTCCGGGACAGGCCAGATACGCAGTATTTT.

This clone has a single count. J is TRBJ1-2 and V is TRBV2; tentatively, D is TRBD1 (5 bases). V lost 6 bases, J lost 11 bases, and 10 bases lay in between. Germline loops: CDR1 SNHLY, CDR2 FYNNEI. The CDR3 is 10 amino acids. The DNA for the CDR3 is TGTGCCAGCAGGGGGACGAGGTACACCTTC. The encoded protein is CASRGTRYTF.

V is TRBV4-1 and J is TRBJ2-1; D is possibly TRBD1 (6 bases). Germline assignment: CDR1 MGHRA and CDR2 YSYEKL. With 0 bases removed from V and 4 bases from J, the gap between germline ends came to 10 bases. This CDR3 is 15 amino acids long. The CDR3 spells CASSQDRDRYNEQFF. CDR3 bases: TGCGCCAGCAGCCAAGATCGAGACAGGTACAATGAGCAGTTCTTC.

As DNA, the CDR3 is TGTGCCAGCAGTGTATACAGGGGGACCGAGCAGTACTTC. Translating it yields CASSVYRGTEQYF. J is TRBJ2-7 and V is TRBV2, with 8 positions matching TRBD1. The J segment lost 6 bases and the V segment lost 4 bases, leaving 5 bases of the junction unmatched. Looked up from germline, CDR1 is SNHLY and CDR2 is FYNNEI. CDR3 size: 13 residues.

The chain combines TRBV2 with TRBJ2-7; D is uncertain. The CDR3 totals 11 residues. In germline, CDR1 is SNHLY, CDR2 FYNNEI. Deletions cut 3 bases from V and 2 bases from J, with 2 bases between. The CDR3 loop reads CASSEAYEQYF. CDR3 DNA: TGTGCCAGCAGTGAGGCCTACGAGCAGTACTTC.

This rearrangement joins TRBV2 to TRBJ2-1; no clear D gene. In germline, CDR1 is SNHLY, CDR2 FYNNEI. The CDR3 sequence is 12 residues long. Trimming removed 3 bases at V and 5 bases at J, with 5 bases between. The CDR3 reads CASSETDNEQFF. CDR3 DNA sequence: TGTGCCAGCAGTGAGACCGACAATGAGCAGTTCTTC.

The chain joins TRBV29-1 to TRBJ1-2; D not certain. Trimming took 5 bases from V and 7 from J, leaving 14 bases between them. Germline V gene lookup returns CDR1 SQVTM and CDR2 ANQGSEA. The CDR3 sequence is 12 residues long. The CDR3 loop is CSVYQSPPGYTF. CDR3 sequence (DNA): TGCAGCGTTTACCAGTCCCCCCCTGGCTACACCTTC.

This sequence joins TRBV18 and TRBJ1-1; 9 bases match TRBD1. Germline V gene data show CDR1 as KGHSH and CDR2 as LQKENI. Germline trimming cut 3 bases from V and 1 base from J; bases unmatched to any gene: 15. The CDR3 has 19 residues. CDR3 sequence (DNA): TGTGCCAGCTCACCTACCGACAGGGGGAAGTCACGGGGGAACACTGAAGCTTTCTTT. Amino acid sequence: CASSPTDRGKSRGNTEAFF.

This chain joins TRBV5-1 and TRBJ2-3, with 9 bases matching TRBD2. After removal of 3 bases from V and 4 bases from J, the junction contained 6 bases not matched to a gene. From germline, CDR1 is SGHRS and CDR2 YFSETQ. The CDR3 length is 15 residues. CDR3 loop: CASSWILAGPDTQYF. Written as DNA, the CDR3 is TGCGCCAGCAGCTGGATTCTAGCGGGGCCAGATACGCAGTATTTT.

The genes are TRBV2 and TRBJ2-7; D is perhaps TRBD1 or TRBD2 (5 bases each). The V and J ends lost 4 bases and 2 bases respectively, with 12 bases between them. The germline V gene has CDR1 SNHLY and CDR2 FYNNEI. The CDR3 spans 14 residues. The chain's CDR3 is CASSVEGYAYEQYF. DNA of the CDR3: TGTGCCAGCAGTGTTGAGGGGTACGCCTACGAGCAGTACTTC. The variable domain in full, with the rest retrieved from reference TRBV2 and TRBJ2-7, is EPEVTQTPSHQVTQMGQEVILRCVPISNHLYFYWYRQILGQKVEFLVSFYNNEISEKSEIFDDQFSVERPDGSNFTLKIRSTKLEDSAMYFCASSVEGYAYEQYFGPGTRLTVT.

This chain joins TRBV6-6 and TRBJ2-1; D perhaps matches TRBD1 (6 bases). This CDR3 spans 14 amino acids. Per germline, CDR1 MNHNY and CDR2 SVGAGI (reference sequence). The V and J ends lost 4 bases and 6 bases respectively, with 13 bases between them. The CDR3 reads CASSFDRRVNEQFF. The CDR3 DNA reads as TGTGCCAGCAGTTTCGACAGGAGAGTCAATGAGCAGTTCTTC.

This rearrangement joins TRBV28 to TRBJ1-5; D ambiguous. From germline, CDR1 is MDHEN and CDR2 SYDVKM. V gave up 3 bases and J gave up 2 bases, with 11 bases separating them. The CDR3 has 15 residues. CDR3 amino acids: CASSFITRGNQPQHF. CDR3 DNA: TGTGCCAGCAGTTTCATAACTAGGGGCAATCAGCCCCAGCATTTT.

The chain links TRBV5-3 to TRBJ1-2; D perhaps matches TRBD1 (6 bases). TRBV5-3 is an open reading frame, and its role is uncertain. Trimming took off 4 bases at V and 4 bases at J, with 17 bases between the two ends. CDR3 length equals 15 residues. The CDR3 here is CARSGNGGASYGYTF. CDR3 DNA: TGTGCCAGAAGCGGGAACGGGGGCGCATCCTATGGCTACACCTTC.

V usage is TRBV5-1 and J usage is TRBJ2-1; 12 bases fit TRBD2. This CDR3 contains 20 residues. The V and J ends lost 1 base and 0 bases, in that order; junction bases with no gene match: 11. The germline CDR1 and CDR2 sequences are SGHRS and YFSETQ. CDR3 in DNA: TGCGCCAGCAGCTTGCCGCTTCTAGCGGGGGGGTTAAGCTCCTACAATGAGCAGTTCTTC. It specifies CASSLPLLAGGLSSYNEQFF.

This clone has just a few counts. The chain employs TRBV30 and TRBJ2-4, with TRBD1 matching 7 bases. Germline loops: CDR1 GTSNPN, CDR2 SVGIG (reference sequence). The CDR3 totals 14 residues. J lost 5 bases, V lost 3 bases, and 7 bases had no gene match. The CDR3 DNA reads as TGTGCCTGGAGGCCACGTGGGACAGAAAACATTCAGTACTTC. Translation: CAWRPRGTENIQYF.

This chain uses TRBV28 with TRBJ1-2, with D perhaps TRBD1 (6 bases). This CDR3 contains 17 residues. V gave up 3 bases and J gave up 6 bases, with 23 bases separating them. Germline V gene data show CDR1 as MDHEN and CDR2 as SYDVKM. In nucleotides, the CDR3 is TGTGCCAGCAGTTTCGAGGATTTCCCGGGGGGGCGTAATGGCTACACCTTC. Its protein is CASSFEDFPGGRNGYTF.

The V call is TRBV19, the J call TRBJ2-7, with D perhaps matching TRBD2 (5 bases). CDR3 length: 13 amino acids. V was shortened by 8 bases and J by 6 bases, with 17 bases between the two germline ends. Germline assignment: CDR1 LNHDA and CDR2 SQIVND (reference sequence). The CDR3 DNA reads TGTGCCAGTGCTAGAGTCCCCGAGGGCGAGCAGTACTTC. This encodes CASARVPEGEQYF.

This chain joins TRBV4-1 and TRBJ1-2; no firm D call. The V and J ends lost 3 bases and 10 bases respectively, with 12 bases between them. This CDR3 contains 12 residues. Germline lookup yields CDR1 MGHRA and CDR2 YSYEKL. The CDR3 loop is CASSHPGLDYTF. As DNA, the CDR3 is TGCGCCAGCAGCCACCCGGGGTTGGACTACACCTTC.

The CDR3 DNA reads as TGTGCCAGCAGCTTAGGTTGGGAGAGTTCCTACGAGCAGTACTTC. Translating it yields CASSLGWESSYEQYF. The chain carries TRBV7-2 and TRBJ2-7, with D perhaps TRBD2 (5 bases). V dropped 1 base and J dropped 1 base, with 11 bases sitting between them. Germline CDR1 reads SGHTA; CDR2 reads FQGNSA. The CDR3 consists of 15 residues.

The chain employs TRBV27 and TRBJ1-3; D is uncertain. Germline CDR1 reads MNHEY; CDR2 reads SMNVEV (reference sequence). V lost 2 bases and J lost 0, with 11 bases in between. The CDR3 is 16 amino acids. CDR3 protein: CASSLINRSSGNTIYF. The CDR3 region has the DNA TGTGCCAGCAGTTTAATTAATAGGTCCTCTGGAAACACCATATATTTT.

The chain recombines TRBV7-9 with TRBJ2-7; 10 nucleotides match TRBD1. Germline assignment: CDR1 SEHNR and CDR2 FQNEAQ (reference sequence). After removal of 5 bases from V and 6 bases from J, the junction contained 10 bases not matched to a gene. CDR3 size: 15 residues. CDR3 in DNA: TGTGCCAGCAGCCTACACCGGGACAGGGGTACCGAGCAGTACTTC. Translation gives CASSLHRDRGTEQYF.